This T cell receptor beta chain was recovered during a study of CD4 T cells in relation to SARS-CoV-2 and coronaviruses. Study information: After roughly ten days of antigen culture, PBMC TCR beta CDR3s were sequenced.

Comment on this clone: As yet, its antigen is unknown.

The CDR3 contains 13 residues. CDR1 SGHKS and CDR2 YYEKEE come from the germline V gene (reference sequence). Trimming removed 0 bases at V and 7 bases at J, with 11 bases between. Generated by immunoSEQ multiplex PCR, the TCRdb table keeps only in-frame clones and is missing some. Of about 36,000 clones listed, over 60% are singletons. The sample was memory CD4+ T cells from PBMCs, cultured in vitro. The TCR originated in an adult with COVID-19. The rearrangement links TRBV5-5 to TRBJ2-7; no clear D gene. The CDR3 coding sequence is TGTGCCAGCAGCTTGGAACAGTCGACGGAGCAGTACTTC. Protein product: CASSLEQSTEQYF.